The entry that follows covers one T cell receptor (beta chain) sequence. What it recognizes is unknown. These data are taken from a study of T cell repertoires in cytomegalovirus infection. In the study overall: It was the public TCR beta signatures that indicated both CMV infection and matching HLA type. Regarding the study as a whole: Clonotypes of TCR beta that were HLA-C-restricted and CMV-specific dominated the ex vivo response. Adding up the frequency of public TCR beta families identified people who carried CMV plus the relevant HLA.

TCRdb analysed the reads with MiXCR anew, one entry per CDR3 protein. The sample holds about 450,000 distinct CDR3 sequences, about a third seen once. The clonotype comes from a human donor in good health (CMV status not recorded). Some clones in this sample may be carry-over from other donors' samples. Sequencing was done on a sample of PBMCs.

The CDR3 protein is CASSLRQSNTGELFF. The CDR3 DNA sequence: TGCGCCAGCAGCTTACGACAGTCGAACACCGGGGAGCTGTTTTTT. V is TRBV5-1 and J is TRBJ2-2, with D tentatively TRBD1 (5 bases). The CDR3 covers 15 residues. Germline V gives CDR1 SGHRS, CDR2 YFSETQ. The V end was cut by 2 bases, the J end by 0 bases, with 8 bases between.